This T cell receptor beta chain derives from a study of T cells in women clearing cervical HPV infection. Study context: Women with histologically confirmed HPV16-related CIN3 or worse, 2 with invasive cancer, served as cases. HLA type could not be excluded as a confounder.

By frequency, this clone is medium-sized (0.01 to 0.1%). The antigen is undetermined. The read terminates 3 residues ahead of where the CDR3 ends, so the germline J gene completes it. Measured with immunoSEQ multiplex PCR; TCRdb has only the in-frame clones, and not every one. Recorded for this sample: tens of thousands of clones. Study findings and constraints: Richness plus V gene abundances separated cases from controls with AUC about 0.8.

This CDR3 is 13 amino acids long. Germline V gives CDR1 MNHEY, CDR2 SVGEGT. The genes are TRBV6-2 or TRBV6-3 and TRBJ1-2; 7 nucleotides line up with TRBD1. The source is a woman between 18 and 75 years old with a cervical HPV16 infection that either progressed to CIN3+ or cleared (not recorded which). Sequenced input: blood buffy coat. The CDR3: CASRETGMEGYTF. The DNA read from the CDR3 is TGTGCCAGCAGAGAGACAGGGATGGAAGGC.